These T cell receptor beta chains were read from a single sample in a study of shared clonotypes between healthy human individuals. Sequenced by immunoSEQ multiplex PCR; TCRdb stores in-frame clones only, minus some. The data show around 2.1 million clones, with nearly 97% seen just once and 0.1% to 0.15% held by the top ten. The sequencing input was naive CD4+ T cells sorted from blood. These receptor sequences come from a young man in good health. CDR3s include the opening cysteine and the closing phenylalanine or tryptophan. D genes are given only for firm matches. A row's size may be missing; if present it is once, few, many or a size class.

v_call,cdr3_length,j_call,d_call,clone_size,cdr3_nt,cdr3_aa
TRBV30,12,TRBJ1-2,.,.,TGTGCCTGGAGTAATAGGGTTGGCGGCTACACCTTC,CAWSNRVGGYTF
TRBV25-1,15,TRBJ2-7,TRBD1,.,TGTGCCAGCAGTGTACCGGGACAGGGGGCAAACGAGCAGTACTTC,CASSVPGQGANEQYF
TRBV18,17,TRBJ1-2,TRBD1,.,TGTGCCAGCTCAGCAGGGGCGACAGGGGTAGTCAACTATGGCTACACCTTC,CASSAGATGVVNYGYTF
TRBV5-6,11,TRBJ2-7,.,.,TGTGCCAGCAGCTTAAATCACGAGCAGTACTTC,CASSLNHEQYF
TRBV6-4,15,TRBJ2-3,TRBD2,once,TGTGCCAGCAGTGTGGCGGGAGTCGCGACAGATACGCAGTATTTT,CASSVAGVATDTQYF
TRBV4-3,21,TRBJ2-1,TRBD2,.,TGCGCCAGCAGCCAAGACCCTCCCGGGACTAGCGGGAGAAGCGGGGTCAATGAGCAGTTCTTC,CASSQDPPGTSGRSGVNEQFF
TRBV5-6,11,TRBJ2-7,.,.,TGTGCCAGCAGCTCCCTTATGGAGCAGTACTTC,CASSSLMEQYF
TRBV30,14,TRBJ2-1,.,.,TGTGCCAGTAAAATCGAGGGGTCCCTCAATGAGCAGTTCTTC,CASKIEGSLNEQFF
TRBV25-1,13,TRBJ1-1,.,once,TGTGCCAGCGCCCGGACAGCGAACACTGAAGCTTTCTTT,CASARTANTEAFF
TRBV5-4,14,TRBJ2-7,.,.,TGTGCCAGCAGCTTGGCCGGACAGCAATACGAGCAGTACTTC,CASSLAGQQYEQYF
TRBV27,15,TRBJ1-5,.,.,TGTGCCAGCAGTTTCAACAGGGATAGCAATCAGCCCCAGCATTTT,CASSFNRDSNQPQHF